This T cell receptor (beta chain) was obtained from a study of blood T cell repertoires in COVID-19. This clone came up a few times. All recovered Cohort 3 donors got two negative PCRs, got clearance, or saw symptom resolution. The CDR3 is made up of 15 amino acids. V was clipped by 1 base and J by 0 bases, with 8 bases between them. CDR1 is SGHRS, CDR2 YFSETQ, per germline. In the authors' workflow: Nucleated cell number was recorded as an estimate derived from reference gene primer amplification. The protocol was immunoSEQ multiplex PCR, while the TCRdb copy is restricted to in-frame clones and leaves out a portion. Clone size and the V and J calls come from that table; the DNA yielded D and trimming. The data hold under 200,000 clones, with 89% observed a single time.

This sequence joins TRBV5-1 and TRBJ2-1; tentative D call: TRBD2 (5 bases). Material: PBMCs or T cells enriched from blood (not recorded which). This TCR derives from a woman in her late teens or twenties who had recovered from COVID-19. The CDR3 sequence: CASSLQRNSYNEQFF. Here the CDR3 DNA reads TGCGCCAGCAGCTTGCAGCGGAACTCCTACAATGAGCAGTTCTTC. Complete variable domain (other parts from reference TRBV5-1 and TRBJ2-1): KAGVTQTPRYLIKTRGQQVTLSCSPISGHRSVSWYQQTPGQGLQFLFEYFSETQRNKGNFPGRFSGRQFSNSRSEMNVSTLELGDSALYLCASSLQRNSYNEQFFGPGTRLTVL.